This T cell receptor beta chain was found in a study of regulatory T cells in long-lasting Graves disease (dated by TCRdb to the early 2020s). Regarding the research as a whole: Persistent Graves' disease was defined as persistently positive TSH receptor autoantibodies together with antithyroid drug treatment for over 5 years. The study was registered as a clinical trial and conducted in China. Peripheral blood TCR sequencing and RNA sequencing compared persistent Graves' disease patients with newly diagnosed Graves' disease patients. Antithyroid drugs had been taken for approximately ten years on average by persistent Graves' disease patients in the clinical cohort. A total of some 35 samples underwent TCR sequencing, from about 13 patients with persistent Graves' disease and 20 or so patients with newly diagnosed Graves' disease.

At the junction V is shortened by 3 bases and J by 6 bases, with 12 bases in between. The germline V gene (reference sequence) gives CDR1 as LNHDA and CDR2 as SQIVND. The CDR3, from cysteine to phenylalanine, totals 14 residues. Only CDR3 DNA is held: 42 bases, read in frame from base 1. Overall results and qualifications from the work: Persistent disease showed preferential use of TRBV28, TRBJ1-2 and TRBJ2-5, whereas newly diagnosed disease favored TRBV20-1 and TRBJ2-1. The small sample size was acknowledged by the authors as a limitation that may reduce accuracy. The study examined only peripheral blood because the primary lesion, thyroid tissue, could not be accessed. A larger number of public clonotypes was shared among persistent patients (approximately 2,600) than among newly diagnosed patients (around 970). Compared with newly diagnosed patients, patients with persistent Graves' disease had lower TCR Shannon entropy and fewer highly expanded clones, which suggests clonal expansion. Sequencing and analysis were limited to the TCR beta chain.

The sample's time point label, in plain terms: persistent/refractory GD, antithyroid drugs over 5 years with positive TRAb. RNA was extracted from PBMCs in TRIzol for both TCR sequencing and RNA sequencing. The diagnosis of Graves' disease was made according to American Thyroid Association guidelines. Patients were recruited from an endocrinology department in Xi'an, China. Each patient gave 7.5 to 10 milliliters of peripheral blood, collected in an EDTA anticoagulant tube. Ficoll Paque Plus density gradient separation was used to isolate PBMCs, and no further T cell sorting was done. An Agilent 2100 Bioanalyzer and agarose gel were used to check RNA quality, and a NanoDrop 2000 was used to measure RNA concentration. Library preparation used multiplex PCR. The listed sequencing device is Illumina HiSeq 4000. iRepertoire HTBI primers and Arm-PCR amplification of CDR3 regions were used to construct TCR beta libraries. Gel purification was performed on PCR products prior to sequencing. On the study's bioinformatics: Gene usage analysis of CDR3 amino acid clonotypes used the approximately 62 TRBV and some 15 TRBJ segments found across samples. COPE and FqMerger were used to merge filtered high-quality paired reads into contigs. Contigs were aligned with BLAST to IMGT TRBV, TRBD and TRBJ reference genes, and CDR3 was defined per IMGT. Clonotypes above 0.1% frequency were classified as highly expanded clones. Shannon entropy served as the measure of repertoire diversity, while the Gini coefficient captured V-J evenness. Public clonotypes were defined as clonotypes shared by more than one individual. The public reads were run again by TCRdb, first through fastp at Q25 and then through MiXCR, and only productive beta chains were kept. Merged by CDR3 protein, the rows form single entries marked with the most common genes and DNA. It is TCRdb's table, rather than the study itself, that gives the V and J calls and clone size. Recorded for this sample are around 510,000 distinct CDR3 sequences; under 25% of them occurred a single time. Approximately 7.8% of the sample belongs to the ten largest clones.

Comment on this clonotype: Its antigen remains unidentified. Within one base of it there is no much larger clone, and no base qualities were kept.

The chain links TRBV19 with TRBJ1-5; confidence is insufficient to name the D gene. The source was peripheral blood mononuclear cells (PBMCs), collected when the disease was refractory, from a patient treated with antithyroid drugs. This TCR was recovered from a female donor with Graves disease. For the CDR3, the sequence is CASSILHRGQPQHF. In nucleotide form, the sequence is TGTGCCAGTAGTATCCTGCATCGAGGTCAGCCCCAGCATTTT. The full variable domain, completed from the reference TRBV19 and TRBJ1-5 proteins outside the CDR3, reads DGGITQSPKYLFRKEGQNVTLSCEQNLNHDAMYWYRQDPGQGLRLIYYSQIVNDFQKGDIAEGYSVSREKKESFPLTVTSAQKNPTAFYLCASSILHRGQPQHFGDGTRLSIL.